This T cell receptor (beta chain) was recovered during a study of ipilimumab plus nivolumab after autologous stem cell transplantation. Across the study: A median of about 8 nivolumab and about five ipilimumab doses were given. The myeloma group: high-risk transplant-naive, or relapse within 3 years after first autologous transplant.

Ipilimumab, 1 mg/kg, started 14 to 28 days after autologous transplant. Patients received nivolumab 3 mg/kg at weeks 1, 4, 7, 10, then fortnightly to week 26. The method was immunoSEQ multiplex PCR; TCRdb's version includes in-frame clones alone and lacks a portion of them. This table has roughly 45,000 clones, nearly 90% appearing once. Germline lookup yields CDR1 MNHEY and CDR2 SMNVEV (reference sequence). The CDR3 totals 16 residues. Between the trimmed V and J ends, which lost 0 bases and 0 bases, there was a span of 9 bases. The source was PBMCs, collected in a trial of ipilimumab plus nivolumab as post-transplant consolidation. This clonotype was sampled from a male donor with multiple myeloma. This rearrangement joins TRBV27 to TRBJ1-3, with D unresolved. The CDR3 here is CASSLSPVFSGNTIYF. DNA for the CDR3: TGTGCCAGCAGTTTATCGCCAGTCTTCTCTGGAAACACCATATATTTT.